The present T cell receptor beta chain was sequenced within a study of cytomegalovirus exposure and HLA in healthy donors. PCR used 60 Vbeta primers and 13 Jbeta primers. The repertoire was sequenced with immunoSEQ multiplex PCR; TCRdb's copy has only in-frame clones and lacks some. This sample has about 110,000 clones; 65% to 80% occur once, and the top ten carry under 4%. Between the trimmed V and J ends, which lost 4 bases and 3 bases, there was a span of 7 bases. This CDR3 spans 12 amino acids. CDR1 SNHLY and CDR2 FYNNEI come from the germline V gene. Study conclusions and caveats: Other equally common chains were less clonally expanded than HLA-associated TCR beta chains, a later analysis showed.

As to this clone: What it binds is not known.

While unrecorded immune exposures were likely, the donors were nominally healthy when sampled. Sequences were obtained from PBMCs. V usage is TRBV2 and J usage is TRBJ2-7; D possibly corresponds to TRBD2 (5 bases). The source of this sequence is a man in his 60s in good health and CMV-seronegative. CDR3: CASSATSYEQYF. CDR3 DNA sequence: TGTGCCAGCAGTGCCACTAGCTACGAGCAGTACTTC.